A single sample is the source of the 21 T cell receptor beta chains below, sequenced in a study of cytomegalovirus exposure and HLA in healthy donors. 13 Jbeta primers and 60 Vbeta primers were used for the PCR. This table comes from immunoSEQ multiplex PCR, and its TCRdb copy is limited to in-frame clones, with some not included. The sample contains roughly 100,000 clones, 12% of which appear only once. Material for sequencing was PBMCs. These receptors originate from a man aged 40-55 years in good health and CMV-seropositive.

The V and J genes are TRBV30 and TRBJ1-1; 7 nucleotides line up with TRBD1. The germline gives CDR1 GTSNPN, CDR2 SVGIG (reference sequence). The trim removed 4 bases at V and 6 bases at J, leaving 11 bases unmatched. The CDR3 runs 14 residues. The CDR3 nucleotides are TGTGCCTGGATGGACAGGAGTTACAAGGCTGAAGCTTTCTTT. Its translation: CAWMDRSYKAEAFF.

This clone was detected a few times. The chain employs TRBV5-1 and TRBJ1-2, with 10 nucleotides matching TRBD1. J was trimmed by 5 bases and V by 5 bases; bases with no gene match: 9. The V gene's germline CDR1 is SGHRS and CDR2 YFSETQ. This CDR3 is built from 15 residues. In nucleotides, the CDR3 is TGCGCCAGCAGTGAAAATTTGGGACAGGGGTATGGCTACACCTTC. It encodes CASSENLGQGYGYTF. Full variable domain (outside the CDR3, taken from reference TRBV5-1 and TRBJ1-2): KAGVTQTPRYLIKTRGQQVTLSCSPISGHRSVSWYQQTPGQGLQFLFEYFSETQRNKGNFPGRFSGRQFSNSRSEMNVSTLELGDSALYLCASSENLGQGYGYTFGSGTRLTVV.

The chain is built from TRBV5-1 and TRBJ2-7; 14 nucleotides agree with TRBD2. The V segment lost 0 bases and the J segment 3 bases; nucleotides outside the gene matches: 8. The length of the CDR3 is 18 residues. Germline V gives CDR1 SGHRS, CDR2 YFSETQ. The CDR3 coding sequence is TGCGCCAGCAGCTTGGCCGGGACTAGCGGGAGAGACTACTACGAGCAGTACTTC. Translated: CASSLAGTSGRDYYEQYF. The full variable domain, in which reference TRBV5-1 and TRBJ2-7 provide the parts outside the CDR3, is KAGVTQTPRYLIKTRGQQVTLSCSPISGHRSVSWYQQTPGQGLQFLFEYFSETQRNKGNFPGRFSGRQFSNSRSEMNVSTLELGDSALYLCASSLAGTSGRDYYEQYFGPGTRLTVT.

The rearrangement uses TRBV2 and TRBJ2-7, with D maybe TRBD2 (6 bases). V was shortened by 2 bases and J by 4 bases, with 21 bases between the two germline ends. The CDR3 is made up of 17 amino acids. Germline V gene lookup returns CDR1 SNHLY and CDR2 FYNNEI. The CDR3 loop reads CASSERSGTPGLYEQYF. DNA for the CDR3: TGTGCCAGCAGTGAAAGGTCGGGGACGCCGGGACTTTACGAGCAGTACTTC.

The chain is built from TRBV5-1 and TRBJ2-7, with D possibly TRBD2 on 6 matching bases. CDR3 length: 15 residues. Germline V gene data show CDR1 as SGHRS and CDR2 as YFSETQ. Trimming removed 0 bases at V and 2 bases at J, with 12 bases between. The CDR3 nucleotides read TGCGCCAGCAGCTTGGTTGGGGGGTCAACCTACGAGCAGTACTTC. Translating it yields CASSLVGGSTYEQYF.

V is TRBV5-4 and J is TRBJ2-4, with 9 bases fitting TRBD1. Trimming removed 4 bases from V and 8 bases from J; junction bases left unmatched: 4. The CDR3 contains 13 residues. CDR1 is SGHNT and CDR2 is YYREEE in the germline V gene (reference sequence). In nucleotides, the CDR3 is TGTGCCAGCAGCGGGTGGACAGGGGACATTCAGTACTTC. It translates to CASSGWTGDIQYF.

The chain carries TRBV4-3 and TRBJ2-2; D may be TRBD2 (6 bases). Trimming removed 3 bases from V and 8 bases from J, with 19 bases in between. Germline-derived CDR1 and CDR2 are LGHNA and YSLEER. The CDR3 length is 16 residues. The CDR3 region is CASSQDYGGMIGELFF. DNA of the CDR3: TGCGCCAGCAGCCAGGACTACGGAGGGATGATAGGGGAGCTGTTTTTT.

This clone has a handful of counts. V gene TRBV19 combines with J gene TRBJ2-2; tentatively, D is TRBD2 (6 bases). V was cut by 8 bases and J by 1 base, with 20 bases left in between. The CDR3 runs to 17 residues. Germline lookup yields CDR1 LNHDA and CDR2 SQIVND (reference sequence). CDR3: CASRLGEWRENTGELFF. CDR3 bases: TGTGCCAGTCGTTTAGGAGAGTGGCGGGAGAACACCGGGGAGCTGTTTTTT.

This clone was seen a handful of times. The chain links TRBV7-9 to TRBJ1-2; D is possibly TRBD1 (6 bases). The CDR3 runs 13 residues. CDR1 is SEHNR and CDR2 is FQNEAQ in the germline V gene (reference sequence). Trimming took 3 bases from V and 6 from J, leaving 11 bases between them. CDR3 region: CASSFRDMNGYTF. As DNA, the CDR3 is TGTGCCAGCAGCTTTCGGGACATGAATGGCTACACCTTC.

The V and J genes are TRBV27 and TRBJ1-2; D possibly corresponds to TRBD1 (5 bases). Trimming cost V 7 bases and J 6 bases, with 15 bases left between them. CDR3 size: 13 residues. From germline, CDR1 is MNHEY and CDR2 SMNVEV (reference sequence). CDR3 sequence reads: CASMGGLSHGYTF. In DNA, the CDR3 is TGTGCCAGCATGGGGGGGTTGTCGCATGGCTACACCTTC.

This clone turned up a few times. The chain has TRBV28 and TRBJ1-5; D perhaps matches TRBD1 (6 bases). The V gene's germline CDR1 is MDHEN and CDR2 SYDVKM. This CDR3 contains 12 residues. V was trimmed by 11 bases and J by 1 base, leaving 9 bases between them. This chain's CDR3 is CAAQGSNQPQHF. CDR3 in DNA: TGTGCCGCTCAGGGGAGCAATCAGCCCCAGCATTTT. The variable domain in full, with the rest retrieved from reference TRBV28 and TRBJ1-5, is DVKVTQSSRYLVKRTGEKVFLECVQDMDHENMFWYRQDPGLGLRLIYFSYDVKMKEKGDIPEGYSVSREKKERFSLILESASTNQTSMYLCAAQGSNQPQHFGDGTRLSIL.

The J gene is TRBJ2-7, the V gene TRBV7-2; the D gene is possibly TRBD1 (6 bases). Germline V gene lookup returns CDR1 SGHTA and CDR2 FQGNSA. The V end was cut by 1 base, the J end by 2 bases, with 6 bases between. The CDR3 has 13 residues. This CDR3 reads CASSLDRAYEQYF. CDR3 nucleotides: TGTGCCAGCAGCTTAGACAGGGCCTACGAGCAGTACTTC.

This clone was observed a handful of times. This sequence joins TRBV11-3 and TRBJ2-3, with 8 bases aligning to TRBD2. Germline V gives CDR1 SGHNT, CDR2 YENEEA. This CDR3 is 15 amino acids long. V lost 5 bases to trimming and J lost 2 bases; unmatched junction nucleotides: 6. Here the CDR3 reads CASSPSGGNTDTQYF. In DNA, the CDR3 is TGTGCCAGCAGCCCCTCGGGGGGGAACACAGATACGCAGTATTTT.

This clone was seen a handful of times. V and J are TRBV29-1 and TRBJ2-1, with 8 bases identical to TRBD2. With V trimmed by 7 bases and J by 5 bases, 7 bases remained unmatched. The CDR3 has 13 amino acids. Germline V gives CDR1 SQVTM, CDR2 ANQGSEA. The CDR3 DNA sequence: TGCAGCGGCGGGGGACTAGTCCACAATGAGCAGTTCTTC. Residues: CSGGGLVHNEQFF.

About this clone: One end of the junction varies from germline; a read error may be responsible. This chain links TRBV6-1 with TRBJ2-7; maybe TRBD2 (5 bases). Germline V CDR1 and CDR2: MNHNS, SASEGT. The CDR3 has 15 amino acids. CDR3: CASSETTGISYEQSF. The DNA of the CDR3 is TGCGCCAGCAGCGAGACTACCGGGATCTCCTACGAGCAGTCCTTC.

The gene calls are TRBV11-2 and TRBJ2-2, with no clear D. Germline assignment: CDR1 SGHAT and CDR2 FQNNGV. Between the trimmed V and J ends, which lost 5 bases and 8 bases, there was a span of 6 bases. The CDR3 runs to 11 residues. This chain's CDR3 is CASSPLGELFF. The CDR3 coding sequence is TGTGCCAGCAGCCCCCTGGGGGAGCTGTTTTTT.

This clone was seen a few times. The chain recombines TRBV9 with TRBJ1-5; 9 bases fit TRBD1. Trimming removed 4 bases from V and 3 bases from J; junction bases left unmatched: 8. Germline CDR1 reads SGDLS; CDR2 reads YYNGEE. This CDR3 contains 16 residues. The CDR3 loop reads CASSLGQGGFNQPQHF. The CDR3 bases are TGTGCCAGCAGCTTGGGACAGGGAGGATTCAATCAGCCCCAGCATTTT.

This clone was found a few times. V usage is TRBV19 and J usage is TRBJ1-5; 8 bases line up with TRBD1. Unmatched junction bases numbered 6, after V lost 7 bases and J lost 4 bases. Germline CDR1 reads LNHDA; CDR2 reads SQIVND (reference sequence). The CDR3 consists of 14 residues. The CDR3 DNA follows: TGTGCCAGTATTGGGACAGGTTTGAATCAGCCCCAGCATTTT. Translation gives CASIGTGLNQPQHF.

This clone turned up a few times. The chain employs TRBV5-6 and TRBJ2-5, with 8 bases matching TRBD1. From germline, CDR1 is SGHDT and CDR2 YYEEEE. Losses at the gene ends were 2 bases for V and 2 bases for J; bases not matched to a gene: 2. The CDR3 spans 14 residues. The CDR3 bases are TGTGCCAGCAGCTTTGGACAGGGTCAAGAGACCCAGTACTTC. Encoded protein: CASSFGQGQETQYF.

This clone was seen only a few times. The chain combines TRBV10-3 with TRBJ1-2, with D perhaps TRBD1 (6 bases). Trimming left V 4 bases short and J 1 base short, with 13 bases between. CDR1 is ENHRY and CDR2 is SYGVKD in the germline V gene. This CDR3 contains 15 residues. As DNA, the CDR3 is TGTGCCATCAGTGCGCGGGGGGCGGATAACTATGGCTACACCTTC. It is translated as CAISARGADNYGYTF.

As to this clone: The sample carries other DNA sequences with the same CDR3. The chain joins TRBV2 to TRBJ2-5; no clear D gene. The CDR3 length is 12 residues. Trimming cost V 6 bases and J 2 bases, with 7 bases left between them. CDR1 SNHLY and CDR2 FYNNEI come from the germline V gene. CDR3 nucleotide sequence: TGTGCCAGCAGCTACAGTCAAGAGACCCAGTACTTC. Its protein product is CASSYSQETQYF.